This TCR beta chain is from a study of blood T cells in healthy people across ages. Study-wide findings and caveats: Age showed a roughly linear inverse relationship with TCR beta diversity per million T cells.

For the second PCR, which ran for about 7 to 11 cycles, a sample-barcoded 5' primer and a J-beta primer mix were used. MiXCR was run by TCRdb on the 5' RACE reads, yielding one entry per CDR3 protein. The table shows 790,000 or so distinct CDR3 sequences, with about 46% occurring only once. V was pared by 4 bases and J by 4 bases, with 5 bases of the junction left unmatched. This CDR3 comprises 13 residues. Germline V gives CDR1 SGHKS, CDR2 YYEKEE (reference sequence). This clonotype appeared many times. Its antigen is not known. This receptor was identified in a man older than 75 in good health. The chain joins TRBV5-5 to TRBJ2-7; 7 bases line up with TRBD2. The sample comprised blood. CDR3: CASSVGGRYEQYF. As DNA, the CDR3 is TGTGCCAGCAGCGTGGGAGGGAGATACGAGCAGTACTTC.